Described below is a single T cell receptor (beta chain) sequence and its context. This sample was taken from a study of shared clonotypes between healthy human individuals. Germline values: CDR1 SGHDN, CDR2 FVKESK. V gave up 4 bases and J gave up 5 bases; unmatched junction bases: 10. There are 15 residues in the CDR3. This table comes from immunoSEQ multiplex PCR, and its TCRdb copy is limited to in-frame clones, with some not included. Of over a million clones listed, about 80% are singletons. Sequenced: memory CD4+ T cells from PBMCs. Subset defined: CD45RA-negative fraction. V usage is TRBV14 and J usage is TRBJ1-2; 7 nucleotides agree with TRBD1. The TCR comes from a young man in good health. Some clones in this sample may be carry-over from other donors' samples. The DNA for the CDR3 is TGTGCCAGCAGCCCGCGCCCCAGGGGGGGTTATGGCTACACCTTC. Its translation is CASSPRPRGGYGYTF.